Shown below are 13 T cell receptor beta chains from a single sample sequenced in a study of monozygotic twins with inflammatory bowel disease. Reprocessing the 5' RACE reads, TCRdb reports a single entry for every CDR3 protein and omits DNA. The sample holds a few hundred thousand distinct CDR3 sequences. Sample: blood. These receptor sequences come from a human donor with ulcerative colitis or Crohn's disease, or a healthy co-twin of an affected twin (not recorded which).

The J gene is TRBJ2-7, the V gene TRBV27; without DNA, the TCRdb call of TRBD1 cannot be checked. This CDR3 comprises 15 residues. Germline CDR1 is MNHEY and CDR2 is SMNVEV (reference sequence). CDR3: CASSLRVGGAYEQYF.

J is TRBJ2-7 and V is TRBV5-5; TCRdb names TRBD2, which stays unverified in the absence of DNA. CDR3 size: 17 residues. Germline CDR1 SGHKS, CDR2 YYEKEE (reference sequence). CDR3 in amino acids: CASSLEASGGFSYEQYF.

The rearrangement joins TRBV6-2 or TRBV6-3 to TRBJ2-7; there is no DNA to check the TCRdb D call of TRBD1. The CDR3 sequence is 11 residues long. Germline V gene lookup returns CDR1 MNHEY and CDR2 SVGEGT. The CDR3 spells CASSHGGEQYF.

The gene calls are TRBV28 and TRBJ2-1. This CDR3 region has 11 residues. CDR1 and CDR2 (germline): MDHEN, SYDVKM. The chain's CDR3 is CASSFLFRQFF.

The chain joins TRBV7-8 to TRBJ2-3; checking the TCRdb D call of TRBD2 is not possible without DNA. The CDR3 extends over 18 amino acids. Germline V CDR1 and CDR2: SGHVS, FQNEAQ. CDR3 residues: CASSLAKGPGARTDTQYF.

The chain employs TRBV29-1 and TRBJ2-3; the TRBD1 assignment by TCRdb is unverifiable without DNA. Looked up from germline, CDR1 is SQVTM and CDR2 is ANQGSEA. CDR3 length: 15 amino acids. The CDR3 is CSVRPPTGNKNTQYF.

J is TRBJ2-1 and V is TRBV5-4; the D call of TRBD2 rests on TCRdb alone, since no DNA is present to check it. Germline V gene sequence: CDR1 SGHNT, CDR2 YYREEE (reference sequence). The CDR3 sequence is 14 residues long. The CDR3 loop is CASSRDSQYNEQFF.

This sequence joins TRBV29-1 and TRBJ2-1; TCRdb names TRBD1, which stays unverified in the absence of DNA. This CDR3 is 14 amino acids long. In germline, CDR1 is SQVTM, CDR2 ANQGSEA. The CDR3: CSVEDWDRDNEQFF.

The genes are TRBV30 and TRBJ1-1. The germline V gene encodes CDR1 GTSNPN and CDR2 SVGIG (reference sequence). This CDR3 is built from 13 residues. This CDR3 is CAWISQGDSEAFF.

The rearrangement uses TRBV6-1 and TRBJ2-7; the D call from TCRdb, TRBD2, cannot be confirmed without DNA. The CDR3 extends over 15 amino acids. CDR1 is MNHNS, CDR2 SASEGT, per germline. The CDR3 is CASKWTSGRRNEQYF.

The chain is built from TRBV20-1 and TRBJ2-2. This CDR3 has 11 amino acids. Germline V gene data show CDR1 as DFQATT and CDR2 as SNEGSKA (reference sequence). CDR3 amino acids: CSASFGRELFF.

This chain uses TRBV4-3 with TRBJ1-4; TCRdb's D call, TRBD1, is unchecked because there is no DNA. Germline CDR1 LGHNA, CDR2 YSLEER. This CDR3 has 16 residues. This CDR3 reads CASSPGWGAAYEKLFF.

CDR3 loop: CASSRTSGGSNTGELFF. The V gene is TRBV4-3, the J gene TRBJ2-2; the TRBD2 assignment by TCRdb is unverifiable without DNA. The CDR3 contains 17 residues. The germline V gene encodes CDR1 LGHNA and CDR2 YSLEER.